What follows are 32 T cell receptor beta chains derived from one specimen sequenced in a study of T cells in narcolepsy. TCRdb's copy holds only in-frame clones and misses some; the assay was immunoSEQ multiplex PCR. The data hold about 35,000 clones, with roughly four fifths observed a single time. Sequencing was performed on memory (CD45RA-) CD4+ T cells from blood. These receptors came from a human donor in good health.

The chain is built from TRBV19 and TRBJ1-1, with TRBD1 matching 7 bases. V lost 5 bases, J lost 7 bases, and 13 bases stayed unmatched. This CDR3 has 15 amino acids. Germline V lookup: CDR1 LNHDA, CDR2 SQIVND (reference sequence). The CDR3 here is CASSARQGLGGEAFF. The CDR3 region has the DNA TGTGCCAGTAGTGCCCGACAGGGCCTGGGTGGTGAAGCTTTCTTT.

V usage is TRBV5-6 and J usage is TRBJ1-2; D uncertain. V was pared by 0 bases and J by 6 bases, with 12 bases between. The CDR3 contains 14 residues. The germline gives CDR1 SGHDT, CDR2 YYEEEE. In DNA form, the CDR3 reads TGTGCCAGCAGCTTGGAACGACGGAAACATGGCTACACCTTC. Translated: CASSLERRKHGYTF. Full variable domain (outside the CDR3, taken from reference TRBV5-6 and TRBJ1-2): DAGVTQSPTHLIKTRGQQVTLRCSPKSGHDTVSWYQQALGQGPQFIFQYYEEEERQRGNFPDRFSGHQFPNYSSELNVNALLLGDSALYLCASSLERRKHGYTFGSGTRLTVV.

The gene calls are TRBV18 and TRBJ2-5; TRBD1 matches at 7 bases. The J call may be faulty, since TRBJ2-7 better matches the DNA end. The CDR3 contains 15 residues. Germline V gene sequence: CDR1 KGHSH, CDR2 LQKENI. The CDR3 nucleotides read TGTGCCAGCTCACCACCAATCTGGACAGGCAACGAGCAGTACTTC. Protein product: CASSPPIWTGNEQYF.

V usage is TRBV7-9 and J usage is TRBJ1-2; possible D gene TRBD1, 5 bases. The CDR3 contains 13 residues. Trimming cost V 0 bases and J 8 bases, with 10 bases left between them. Germline V gene lookup returns CDR1 SEHNR and CDR2 FQNEAQ (reference sequence). For the CDR3, the DNA is TGTGCCAGCAGCTTAGCGGCCGGGGCGGGCTACACCTTC. Translating it yields CASSLAAGAGYTF.

This clone was seen a handful of times. The same CDR3 arises from other DNA sequences in this sample as well. The chain employs TRBV20-1 and TRBJ1-1; D not certain. Germline V gene data show CDR1 as DFQATT and CDR2 as SNEGSKA (reference sequence). V lost 2 bases and J 4 bases, leaving 5 bases between the germline ends. The CDR3 length is 11 residues. CDR3 sequence reads: CSARQATEAFF. The DNA for the CDR3 is TGCAGTGCTAGACAGGCCACTGAAGCTTTCTTT.

The chain has TRBV5-4 and TRBJ1-4; perhaps TRBD1 as D (6 bases). The CDR3 has 14 residues. The V gene's germline CDR1 is SGHNT and CDR2 YYREEE (reference sequence). V lost 5 bases to trimming and J lost 7 bases, with 15 bases between them. In DNA, the CDR3 is TGTGCCAGCAGTTCGAAAGACAGGACTGAAAAACTGTTTTTT. Amino acid sequence: CASSSKDRTEKLFF. Full variable domain (missing parts from reference TRBV5-4 and TRBJ1-4): ETGVTQSPTHLIKTRGQQVTLRCSSQSGHNTVSWYQQALGQGPQFIFQYYREEENGRGNFPPRFSGLQFPNYSSELNVNALELDDSALYLCASSSKDRTEKLFFGSGTQLSVL.

The chain couples TRBV9 to TRBJ2-1, with 13 bases that match TRBD2. V lost 4 bases to trimming and J lost 7 bases; unmatched junction nucleotides: 8. CDR3 size: 16 residues. Germline CDR1 is SGDLS and CDR2 is YYNGEE. CDR3 in DNA: TGTGCCAGCAGCCCAACGGGACTAGCGGGATTAAATGAGCAGTTCTTC. Translating gives CASSPTGLAGLNEQFF.

The CDR3 reads CASSFLSGGRTYEQYF. CDR3 nucleotide sequence: TGTGCCAGCAGCTTTTTGAGCGGCGGGAGAACCTACGAGCAGTACTTC. The chain links TRBV7-8 to TRBJ2-7; TRBD2 matches at 7 bases. The CDR3 is 16 amino acids. Losses at the gene ends were 3 bases for V and 2 bases for J; bases not matched to a gene: 10. The V gene's germline CDR1 is SGHVS and CDR2 FQNEAQ.

V gene TRBV6-5 combines with J gene TRBJ2-7; D unresolved. V was trimmed by 8 bases and J by 4 bases, leaving 12 bases between them. CDR3 length: 12 amino acids. Germline V CDR1 and CDR2: MNHEY, SVGAGI. The CDR3 loop reads CASQKGKYEQYF. CDR3 DNA: TGTGCCAGCCAGAAGGGAAAATACGAGCAGTACTTC.

The chain combines TRBV5-1 with TRBJ2-5; D is perhaps TRBD2 (6 bases). The CDR3 is 15 residues long. V lost 7 bases and J 5 bases, leaving 21 bases between the germline ends. CDR1 SGHRS and CDR2 YFSETQ come from the germline V gene. Here the CDR3 DNA reads TGCGCCAGCCTCCGTTCGGGGGTACGTGGTGAGACCCAGTACTTC. Its translation is CASLRSGVRGETQYF.

The chain carries TRBV9 and TRBJ1-5; D unresolved. The CDR3 has 14 amino acids. V lost 2 bases and J lost 3, with 9 bases in between. Germline V gene lookup returns CDR1 SGDLS and CDR2 YYNGEE. In nucleotides, the CDR3 is TGTGCCAGCAGCGTGGGAAGTACCAATCAGCCCCAGCATTTT. Translation gives CASSVGSTNQPQHF.

The chain is built from TRBV5-4 and TRBJ1-1; D might be TRBD1 (5 bases). V gave up 0 bases and J gave up 6 bases, with 12 bases separating them. The CDR3 runs to 14 residues. Germline CDR1 reads SGHNT; CDR2 reads YYREEE (reference sequence). The CDR3 DNA sequence: TGTGCCAGCAGCTTGGAGTCCGTGGGGGCTGAAGCTTTCTTT. Its translation: CASSLESVGAEAFF.

The CDR3 protein is CASHSEGTQYF. CDR3 nucleotide sequence: TGTGCCAGCCACTCAGAAGGTACGCAGTATTTT. The chain uses TRBV18 and TRBJ2-3; D gene unclear. Trimming stripped 8 bases from V and 8 bases from J, with 11 bases between. This CDR3 comprises 11 residues. CDR1 KGHSH and CDR2 LQKENI come from the germline V gene.

The V and J genes are TRBV6-6 and TRBJ1-3; possible D gene TRBD1, 6 bases. The V end lost 5 bases, the J end lost 4 bases, and 12 bases lay between the germline ends. Germline V gene sequence: CDR1 MNHNY, CDR2 SVGAGI (reference sequence). CDR3 size: 14 residues. The CDR3 DNA reads as TGTGCCAGCAGTCAGCAGGGGTTCGGAAACACCATATATTTT. Translation gives CASSQQGFGNTIYF.

In this sample, this clone turned up a few times. The chain uses TRBV10-3 and TRBJ1-1; D is unresolved. CDR1 is ENHRY and CDR2 is SYGVKD in the germline V gene. The CDR3 has 13 residues. Trimming removed 7 bases from V and 4 bases from J, with 13 bases in between. The CDR3 here is CAIMERMGTEAFF. CDR3 coding DNA: TGTGCCATCATGGAGCGGATGGGCACTGAAGCTTTCTTT.

The genes are TRBV6-1 and TRBJ2-2; 8 bases line up with TRBD2. Trimming removed 9 bases from V and 2 bases from J; junction bases left unmatched: 8. The CDR3 has 15 amino acids. Looked up from germline, CDR1 is MNHNS and CDR2 is SASEGT. The CDR3 spells CASQAGVSNTGELFF. The CDR3, as DNA: TGTGCCAGTCAAGCGGGGGTGTCTAACACCGGGGAGCTGTTTTTT.

This chain's CDR3 is CASSLDLAAAVSQETQYF. CDR3 bases: TGTGCCAGCAGCTTAGATCTTGCGGCAGCCGTGTCCCAAGAGACCCAGTACTTC. V is TRBV11-2 and J is TRBJ2-5, with D unresolved. The length of the CDR3 is 18 residues. The germline V gene encodes CDR1 SGHAT and CDR2 FQNNGV. V lost 0 bases and J lost 1, with 18 bases in between.

J is TRBJ1-4 and V is TRBV15; D ambiguous. There are 14 residues in the CDR3. The V gene lost 0 bases and the J gene lost 0 bases, with 2 bases spanning the gap. Germline V gene data show CDR1 as LNHNV and CDR2 as YYDKDF (reference sequence). The CDR3 sequence is CATSREATNEKLFF. The CDR3 DNA reads as TGTGCCACCAGCAGAGAAGCAACTAATGAAAAACTGTTTTTT. Full variable domain (rest looked up from reference TRBV15 and TRBJ1-4): DAMVIQNPRYQVTQFGKPVTLSCSQTLNHNVMYWYQQKSSQAPKLLFHYYDKDFNNEADTPDNFQSRRPNTSFCFLDIRSPGLGDTAMYLCATSREATNEKLFFGSGTQLSVL.

This clone has a handful of counts. The chain carries TRBV4-2 and TRBJ1-1; D is uncertain. The CDR3 has 14 amino acids. CDR1 LGHNA and CDR2 YNFKEQ come from the germline V gene. V lost 0 bases and J 4 bases, leaving 9 bases between the germline ends. Written as DNA, the CDR3 is TGTGCCAGCAGCCAAGAGCGGTGGACCACTGAAGCTTTCTTT. Its protein product is CASSQERWTTEAFF.

The chain uses TRBV11-2 and TRBJ2-5; the D is unclear. Germline V CDR1 and CDR2: SGHAT, FQNNGV. The CDR3 spans 14 residues. Trimming took off 5 bases at V and 2 bases at J, with 12 bases between the two ends. CDR3 sequence: CASSVTRSQETQYF. Written as DNA, the CDR3 is TGTGCCAGCAGCGTAACTCGCTCGCAAGAGACCCAGTACTTC.

Here the CDR3 reads CASSDSENNEQFF. In nucleotides, the CDR3 is TGTGCCAGCAGTGACTCGGAGAACAATGAGCAGTTCTTC. This rearrangement joins TRBV6-4 to TRBJ2-1; D ambiguous. Germline values: CDR1 MRHNA, CDR2 SNTAGT. The CDR3 totals 13 residues. V lost 0 bases and J 5 bases, leaving 5 bases between the germline ends.

For this clone: Germline and junction disagree at one end, which may indicate a read error. This sequence joins TRBV6-6 and TRBJ2-5; D not resolved. Looked up from germline, CDR1 is MNHNY and CDR2 is SVGAGI (reference sequence). The CDR3 runs to 13 residues. CDR3 nucleotide sequence: TGTGCCAGCGTGCAGGCGGCTCAAGAGTCCCAGTACTTC. It is translated as CASVQAAQESQYF.

The V call is TRBV7-2, the J call TRBJ1-5; a possible D gene is TRBD1 (5 bases). Trimming took 5 bases from V and 4 from J, leaving 18 bases between them. CDR3 size: 16 residues. CDR1 and CDR2 from the germline V gene are SGHTA and FQGNSA. The CDR3 DNA sequence: TGTGCCAGCAGCCCTACGGGTGGGGCAGGGAATCAGCCCCAGCATTTT. This gives the protein CASSPTGGAGNQPQHF. Complete variable domain (other parts from reference TRBV7-2 and TRBJ1-5): GAGVSQSPSNKVTEKGKDVELRCDPISGHTALYWYRQSLGQGLEFLIYFQGNSAPDKSGLPSDRFSAERTGGSVSTLTIQRTQQEDSAVYLCASSPTGGAGNQPQHFGDGTRLSIL.

J is TRBJ2-1 and V is TRBV25-1, with a possible D match to TRBD2 (5 bases). Trimming shortened V by 1 base and J by 5 bases, and 12 bases separated the two germline ends. This CDR3 comprises 15 residues. CDR1 and CDR2 (germline): MGHDK, SYGVNS. CDR3 nucleotides: TGTGCCAGCAGTGAATTCGGAGGCAGAAACAATGAGCAGTTCTTC. Its protein is CASSEFGGRNNEQFF.

In the case of this clone: This sample also contains other DNA sequences that code for the same CDR3. This chain uses TRBV30 with TRBJ1-1; D is undetermined. V dropped 4 bases and J dropped 1 base, with 7 bases sitting between them. From germline, CDR1 is GTSNPN and CDR2 SVGIG (reference sequence). The CDR3 runs 12 residues. As DNA, the CDR3 is TGTGCCTGGATGGTTTGGAACACTGAAGCTTTCTTT. This gives the protein CAWMVWNTEAFF. The variable domain in full, with the rest retrieved from reference TRBV30 and TRBJ1-1, is SQTIHQWPATLVQPVGSPLSLECTVEGTSNPNLYWYRQAAGRGLQLLFYSVGIGQISSEVPQNLSASRPQDRQFILSSKKLLLSDSGFYLCAWMVWNTEAFFGQGTRLTVV.

The J gene is TRBJ1-5, the V gene TRBV6-1, with D possibly being TRBD1 (5 bases). The CDR3 runs 14 residues. The germline V and J ends were trimmed by 5 bases and 2 bases, with 10 bases remaining between them. Germline CDR1 and CDR2: MNHNS and SASEGT. CDR3 sequence: CASSLGAGNQPQHF. The CDR3 DNA follows: TGTGCCAGCAGTTTAGGGGCGGGCAATCAGCCCCAGCATTTT.

This chain connects TRBV7-2 to TRBJ2-4; 12 nucleotides align to TRBD2. From germline, CDR1 is SGHTA and CDR2 FQGNSA. CDR3 size: 15 residues. The ends lost 5 bases at V and 7 bases at J; junction bases unmatched: 6. The CDR3 spells CASSTRTSGTNIQYF. DNA for the CDR3: TGTGCCAGCAGCACAAGGACTAGCGGGACGAACATTCAGTACTTC.

The chain couples TRBV5-5 to TRBJ1-1, with 7 bases aligning to TRBD1. Trimming removed 3 bases from V and 1 base from J; junction bases left unmatched: 3. Germline CDR1 is SGHKS and CDR2 is YYEKEE (reference sequence). The CDR3 extends over 14 amino acids. Written as DNA, the CDR3 is TGTGCCAGCAGCTGGGGACAGTCGAACACTGAAGCTTTCTTT. It translates to CASSWGQSNTEAFF.

The chain joins TRBV10-3 to TRBJ2-2, with D perhaps matching TRBD2 (6 bases). This CDR3 comprises 14 residues. The V and J ends lost 10 bases and 3 bases respectively, with 15 bases between them. The germline V gene encodes CDR1 ENHRY and CDR2 SYGVKD. The CDR3 loop is CATTGVRDTGELFF. DNA for the CDR3: TGTGCCACCACGGGGGTTCGTGACACCGGGGAGCTGTTTTTT.

This clone was seen a single time. The chain joins TRBV12-5 to TRBJ1-5; D gene uncertain. The V and J ends lost 4 bases and 2 bases respectively, with 12 bases between them. Germline V gives CDR1 LGHNT, CDR2 FRNRAP. The CDR3 contains 15 residues. This CDR3 reads CASGYRPGGNQPQHF. DNA of the CDR3: TGTGCTAGTGGTTATAGGCCTGGGGGCAATCAGCCCCAGCATTTT.

CDR3 region: CAISESSGGSQPQHF. The CDR3 region has the DNA TGTGCCATCAGTGAGTCGTCAGGGGGTAGTCAGCCCCAGCATTTT. The gene calls are TRBV10-3 and TRBJ1-5, with TRBD1 matching 7 bases. Looked up from germline, CDR1 is ENHRY and CDR2 is SYGVKD. This CDR3 has 15 amino acids. After removal of 0 bases from V and 6 bases from J, the junction contained 5 bases not matched to a gene.

The V and J genes are TRBV19 and TRBJ2-2, with 7 nucleotides matching TRBD1. Per germline, CDR1 LNHDA and CDR2 SQIVND (reference sequence). The CDR3 extends over 15 amino acids. J was trimmed by 6 bases and V by 5 bases; bases with no gene match: 9. For the CDR3, the DNA is TGTGCCAGTAGTGAGCGACAGGGAACTTCCGGGGAGCTGTTTTTT. Its translation is CASSERQGTSGELFF.